The sequence of this TCR beta chain was determined in a study of blood T cell repertoires in COVID-19. V was clipped by 1 base and J by 0 bases, with 10 bases between them. The CDR3 loop spans 15 amino acids. Germline V gene lookup returns CDR1 SGHVS and CDR2 FNYEAQ. Profiled with immunoSEQ multiplex PCR; TCRdb holds only in-frame clones, not every one. The sample lists 40,000 to 45,000 clones, 70% to 90% occurring once. The chain is built from TRBV7-6 and TRBJ2-7; D may be TRBD2 (6 bases). Sequencing was carried out using peripheral blood. The sequence was obtained from a man between 60 and 75 years old with active COVID-19. CDR3 DNA sequence: TGTGCCAGCAGCTTAGATTTTAGCGGCTCCTACGAGCAGTACTTC. Translating it yields CASSLDFSGSYEQYF.